Listed below are T cell receptor beta chains from one sample, sequenced in a study of OX40 agonist ivuxolimab in advanced cancers. Assay: immunoSEQ multiplex PCR; the TCRdb copy retains only in-frame clones and omits some. The data hold about 82,000 clones, with 70% to 90% observed a single time. The material sequenced was CD4+ or CD8+ T cells sorted from blood, taken in a trial of the OX40 agonist ivuxolimab. The receptors here all came from an adult with an advanced solid tumor such as melanoma, head and neck, liver or kidney cancer. The CDR3 runs from the conserved cysteine through the conserved F or W. The order of the fields is D gene, clone size, CDR3 length, J gene, V gene, CDR3 DNA, CDR3 protein. D genes are given only for firm matches. Expanded clones get a size class; other rows say once, few or many, or leave the size out.

d_call: .; clone_size: .; cdr3_length: 15; j_call: TRBJ2-1; v_call: TRBV19; cdr3_nt: TGTGCCAGTAGTATCTCCCCAGCGGGCCACAATGAGCAGTTCTTC; cdr3_aa: CASSISPAGHNEQFF
d_call: .; clone_size: .; cdr3_length: 16; j_call: TRBJ1-5; v_call: TRBV4-3; cdr3_nt: TGCGCCAGCAGCCAAGAGTGGCCCAGTAGCAATCAGCCCCAGCATTTT; cdr3_aa: CASSQEWPSSNQPQHF
d_call: TRBD1; clone_size: .; cdr3_length: 13; j_call: TRBJ2-7; v_call: TRBV9; cdr3_nt: TGTGCCAGCAGCGTTGTGGGACAGTCCGAGCAGTACTTC; cdr3_aa: CASSVVGQSEQYF
d_call: TRBD1; clone_size: .; cdr3_length: 13; j_call: TRBJ2-7; v_call: TRBV30; cdr3_nt: TGTGCCTGGGGACAGGGGGCTTACTACGAGCAGTACTTC; cdr3_aa: CAWGQGAYYEQYF
d_call: .; clone_size: .; cdr3_length: 12; j_call: TRBJ2-1; v_call: TRBV21-1; cdr3_nt: TGTGCCAGCAGCCATCGCCGGGGACACAAGTTCTTC; cdr3_aa: CASSHRRGHKFF
d_call: .; clone_size: few; cdr3_length: 17; j_call: TRBJ2-7; v_call: TRBV5-4; cdr3_nt: TGTGCCAGCAGCTTGGCCTTGAGAGGGGGGAGGGCTTCCGAGCAGTACTTC; cdr3_aa: CASSLALRGGRASEQYF
d_call: .; clone_size: .; cdr3_length: 13; j_call: TRBJ2-7; v_call: TRBV4-1; cdr3_nt: TGCGCCAGCAGCCAACCCAATAGCGGTGAGCAGTACTTC; cdr3_aa: CASSQPNSGEQYF
d_call: TRBD1; clone_size: few; cdr3_length: 14; j_call: TRBJ1-2; v_call: TRBV30; cdr3_nt: TGTGCCTGGAGTTTCCAGGGGGCGACGGGTGGCTACACCTTC; cdr3_aa: CAWSFQGATGGYTF
d_call: TRBD2; clone_size: .; cdr3_length: 15; j_call: TRBJ2-3; v_call: TRBV11-2; cdr3_nt: TGTGCCAGCAGCCGGACTAGCGGCTTCACAGATACGCAGTATTTT; cdr3_aa: CASSRTSGFTDTQYF
d_call: TRBD1; clone_size: few; cdr3_length: 15; j_call: TRBJ2-7; v_call: TRBV5-1; cdr3_nt: TGCGCCAGCAGCTTCCAGGGACAGGGCTCCTACGAGCAGTACTTC; cdr3_aa: CASSFQGQGSYEQYF
d_call: TRBD2; clone_size: few; cdr3_length: 13; j_call: TRBJ2-7; v_call: TRBV18; cdr3_nt: TGTGCCAGCTCTCCAGGACTAGCGGCCGAGCAGTACTTC; cdr3_aa: CASSPGLAAEQYF
d_call: TRBD2; clone_size: .; cdr3_length: 16; j_call: TRBJ2-2; v_call: TRBV4-3; cdr3_nt: TGCGCCAGCAGCCCTCGGACTAGCGGACCAACCGGGGAGCTGTTTTTT; cdr3_aa: CASSPRTSGPTGELFF
d_call: .; clone_size: .; cdr3_length: 12; j_call: TRBJ1-2; v_call: TRBV28; cdr3_nt: TGTGCCAGCAAGGGAGCGTACTATGGCTACACCTTC; cdr3_aa: CASKGAYYGYTF
d_call: TRBD1; clone_size: .; cdr3_length: 14; j_call: TRBJ2-2; v_call: TRBV2; cdr3_nt: TGTGCCAGCAAAAGGGACAGGGGGACCGGGGAGCTGTTTTTT; cdr3_aa: CASKRDRGTGELFF
d_call: .; clone_size: .; cdr3_length: 16; j_call: TRBJ2-7; v_call: TRBV4-2; cdr3_nt: TGTGCCAGCAGCCAAGAATTAGACCTTATGGGCTACGAGCAGTACTTC; cdr3_aa: CASSQELDLMGYEQYF
d_call: TRBD2; clone_size: once; cdr3_length: 21; j_call: TRBJ2-3; v_call: TRBV10-1; cdr3_nt: TGCGCCAGCAGGGAGGGGGACAGTGCCGGGACTAGCGGGAGGTTGGAAGATACGCAGTATTTT; cdr3_aa: CASREGDSAGTSGRLEDTQYF
d_call: .; clone_size: .; cdr3_length: 13; j_call: TRBJ2-7; v_call: TRBV6-1; cdr3_nt: TGTGCCAGCAGGGAAAGCGGTCACTACGAGCAGTACTTC; cdr3_aa: CASRESGHYEQYF
d_call: .; clone_size: .; cdr3_length: 15; j_call: TRBJ1-2; v_call: TRBV7-2; cdr3_nt: TGTGCCAGCAGCTTAGCGCAGAATCCTAACTATGGCTACACCTTC; cdr3_aa: CASSLAQNPNYGYTF
d_call: .; clone_size: .; cdr3_length: 13; j_call: TRBJ2-7; v_call: TRBV18; cdr3_nt: TGTGCCAGCTCACCCGGGACCACCGACGAGCAGTACTTC; cdr3_aa: CASSPGTTDEQYF
d_call: .; clone_size: .; cdr3_length: 15; j_call: TRBJ1-6; v_call: TRBV28; cdr3_nt: TGTGCCAGTGTGGACGGGCCGTCCTATAATTCACCCCTCCACTTT; cdr3_aa: CASVDGPSYNSPLHF
d_call: .; clone_size: .; cdr3_length: 13; j_call: TRBJ1-1; v_call: TRBV30; cdr3_nt: TGTGCCTGGAAATGGGGAATGAACACTGAAGCTTTCTTT; cdr3_aa: CAWKWGMNTEAFF
d_call: TRBD1; clone_size: .; cdr3_length: 15; j_call: TRBJ2-7; v_call: TRBV7-3; cdr3_nt: TGTGCCAGCAGCCCGGGGACAGGATCGCCCTACGAGCAGTACTTC; cdr3_aa: CASSPGTGSPYEQYF
d_call: .; clone_size: .; cdr3_length: 15; j_call: TRBJ2-1; v_call: TRBV18; cdr3_nt: TGTGCCAGCTCACCAGGCGGAGGAGGGGGAAATGAGCAGTTCTTC; cdr3_aa: CASSPGGGGGNEQFF
d_call: .; clone_size: .; cdr3_length: 19; j_call: TRBJ2-6; v_call: TRBV18; cdr3_nt: TGTGCCAGCTCACCAGAGATAGTAGGAGGAGGTTCTGGGGCCAACGTCCTGACTTTC; cdr3_aa: CASSPEIVGGGSGANVLTF
d_call: .; clone_size: .; cdr3_length: 12; j_call: TRBJ2-7; v_call: TRBV7-2; cdr3_nt: TGTGCCAGCAGCTTAGTTACGGTCGAGCAGTACTTC; cdr3_aa: CASSLVTVEQYF
d_call: TRBD2; clone_size: .; cdr3_length: 15; j_call: TRBJ2-2; v_call: TRBV10-3; cdr3_nt: TGTGCCATCAGAGAGGGACTAGCGGGAGCCGGGGAGCTGTTTTTT; cdr3_aa: CAIREGLAGAGELFF
d_call: TRBD2; clone_size: .; cdr3_length: 15; j_call: TRBJ2-1; v_call: TRBV7-3; cdr3_nt: TGTGCCAGCAGCTTATTGCCTAGCGGGATAGGGGAGCAGTTCTTC; cdr3_aa: CASSLLPSGIGEQFF
d_call: TRBD2; clone_size: .; cdr3_length: 14; j_call: TRBJ2-1; v_call: TRBV18; cdr3_nt: TGTGCCAGCTCACGCGGACTAGGCGACAATGAGCAGTTCTTC; cdr3_aa: CASSRGLGDNEQFF
d_call: TRBD1; clone_size: .; cdr3_length: 16; j_call: TRBJ1-1; v_call: TRBV5-1; cdr3_nt: TGCGCCAGCAGCTTGCCCCGGACAGGGGGCGGGACTGAAGCTTTCTTT; cdr3_aa: CASSLPRTGGGTEAFF
d_call: TRBD1; clone_size: .; cdr3_length: 14; j_call: TRBJ2-7; v_call: TRBV11-2; cdr3_nt: TGTGCCAGCAGCCGAGGGGGCACCTCCTACGAGCAGTACTTC; cdr3_aa: CASSRGGTSYEQYF
d_call: .; clone_size: .; cdr3_length: 15; j_call: TRBJ2-7; v_call: TRBV6-6; cdr3_nt: TGTGCCAGCAGTAAAACAGGGGAGGCACTATACGAGCAGTACTTC; cdr3_aa: CASSKTGEALYEQYF
d_call: .; clone_size: once; cdr3_length: 14; j_call: TRBJ1-6; v_call: TRBV5-1; cdr3_nt: TGCGCCAGCAGTTCCCAGGGTACTTATTCACCCCTCCACTTT; cdr3_aa: CASSSQGTYSPLHF
d_call: .; clone_size: .; cdr3_length: 15; j_call: TRBJ1-4; v_call: TRBV6-6; cdr3_nt: TGTGCCAGCAGGGACACCCGACCAACTAATGAAAAACTGTTTTTT; cdr3_aa: CASRDTRPTNEKLFF
d_call: TRBD2; clone_size: .; cdr3_length: 14; j_call: TRBJ2-5; v_call: TRBV11-1; cdr3_nt: TGTGCCAGCAGCTCGACTAGCGGGAGCGAGACCCAGTACTTC; cdr3_aa: CASSSTSGSETQYF
d_call: TRBD2; clone_size: .; cdr3_length: 16; j_call: TRBJ2-1; v_call: TRBV4-2; cdr3_nt: TGTGCCAGCAGCCAAGATAGACTAGCGGGACTTTGGGAGCAGTTCTTC; cdr3_aa: CASSQDRLAGLWEQFF
d_call: .; clone_size: .; cdr3_length: 14; j_call: TRBJ2-5; v_call: TRBV5-1; cdr3_nt: TGCGCCAGCAGTTCGGCGGGACGGGTGGAGACCCAGTACTTC; cdr3_aa: CASSSAGRVETQYF
d_call: .; clone_size: .; cdr3_length: 12; j_call: TRBJ2-3; v_call: TRBV7-9; cdr3_nt: TGTGCCAGCAGCTTAAGCACAGATACGCAGTATTTT; cdr3_aa: CASSLSTDTQYF
d_call: TRBD1; clone_size: .; cdr3_length: 14; j_call: TRBJ1-4; v_call: TRBV4-2; cdr3_nt: TGTGCCAGCAGCCAACCAGGGGGCGCAGAAAAACTGTTTTTT; cdr3_aa: CASSQPGGAEKLFF
d_call: TRBD2; clone_size: few; cdr3_length: 15; j_call: TRBJ2-2; v_call: TRBV6-1; cdr3_nt: TGTGCCAGCAGTGAGGGTCTGGGACTAACCGGGGAGCTGTTTTTT; cdr3_aa: CASSEGLGLTGELFF
d_call: TRBD2; clone_size: .; cdr3_length: 16; j_call: TRBJ2-3; v_call: TRBV18; cdr3_nt: TGTGCCAGCTCACCAAGGGCGGGAGGACTCACAGATACGCAGTATTTT; cdr3_aa: CASSPRAGGLTDTQYF
d_call: TRBD2; clone_size: .; cdr3_length: 11; j_call: TRBJ2-7; v_call: TRBV28; cdr3_nt: TGTGCCAGCATGGGACTAGCAAGTCCGTACTTC; cdr3_aa: CASMGLASPYF
d_call: .; clone_size: once; cdr3_length: 14; j_call: TRBJ2-3; v_call: TRBV19; cdr3_nt: TGTGCCAGTAGTTTGCAATCAACCTTAGATACGCAGTATTTT; cdr3_aa: CASSLQSTLDTQYF
d_call: TRBD2; clone_size: few; cdr3_length: 13; j_call: TRBJ2-1; v_call: TRBV2; cdr3_nt: TGTGCCAGCAGTGTCGGGACTACTAATGAGCAGTTCTTC; cdr3_aa: CASSVGTTNEQFF
d_call: .; clone_size: once; cdr3_length: 14; j_call: TRBJ1-3; v_call: TRBV28; cdr3_nt: TGTGCCAGCAGTTTATTCCGAGCTGGAAACACCATATATTTT; cdr3_aa: CASSLFRAGNTIYF
d_call: .; clone_size: .; cdr3_length: 14; j_call: TRBJ2-3; v_call: TRBV19; cdr3_nt: TGTGCCTCGAAAGGTGGATTTAGTACAGATACGCAGTATTTT; cdr3_aa: CASKGGFSTDTQYF
d_call: .; clone_size: .; cdr3_length: 15; j_call: TRBJ1-2; v_call: TRBV7-2; cdr3_nt: TGTGCCAGCAGCCCAGACTGGGTGGCTAACTATGGCTACACCTTC; cdr3_aa: CASSPDWVANYGYTF
d_call: .; clone_size: .; cdr3_length: 15; j_call: TRBJ1-4; v_call: TRBV5-4; cdr3_nt: TGTGCCAGCAGCTGGTCGAGGTCGGATAATGAAAAACTGTTTTTT; cdr3_aa: CASSWSRSDNEKLFF
d_call: .; clone_size: once; cdr3_length: 14; j_call: TRBJ2-7; v_call: TRBV5-6; cdr3_nt: TGTGCCAGCAGCTTCCGGGACGGCCTCTACGAGCAGTACTTC; cdr3_aa: CASSFRDGLYEQYF
d_call: TRBD1; clone_size: .; cdr3_length: 13; j_call: TRBJ2-5; v_call: TRBV7-2; cdr3_nt: TGTGCCAGCAGCTCAACAGGGGGTGGGACCCAGTACTTC; cdr3_aa: CASSSTGGGTQYF
d_call: .; clone_size: .; cdr3_length: 12; j_call: TRBJ2-3; v_call: TRBV4-2; cdr3_nt: TGTGCCAGCAGCCAAGATACAGATACGCAGTATTTT; cdr3_aa: CASSQDTDTQYF
d_call: TRBD1; clone_size: .; cdr3_length: 15; j_call: TRBJ2-7; v_call: TRBV6-5; cdr3_nt: TGTGCCAGCAGTTACCTCCCGGACAGGGGGCAAGAGCAGTACTTC; cdr3_aa: CASSYLPDRGQEQYF